The 2 T cell receptor beta chains below come from one sample, sequenced in a study of regulatory T cells in long-lasting Graves disease. Building the TCR beta libraries relied on iRepertoire HTBI primers, and CDR3 regions underwent Arm-PCR. TCRdb recomputed calls from the multiplex PCR reads with MiXCR, one row per CDR3 protein. In the table there are 300,000 to 400,000 distinct CDR3 sequences, roughly 16% of which are singletons. Time point specified: newly diagnosed GD, antithyroid drugs for less than 3 months. The TCR library used RNA extracted from PBMCs. The sample was peripheral blood mononuclear cells (PBMCs), taken at new diagnosis, from a patient treated with antithyroid drugs. The receptor set was obtained from a female donor with Graves disease.

This clonotype was found many times. The chain is built from TRBV27 and TRBJ1-2; the match to TRBD1 covers 9 bases. V was clipped by 6 bases and J by 6 bases; unmatched bases: 5. The V gene's germline CDR1 is MNHEY and CDR2 SMNVEV (reference sequence). This CDR3 spans 13 amino acids. Here the CDR3 reads CASRVQGANGYTF. The CDR3 DNA follows: TGTGCCAGCAGGGTACAGGGGGCAAATGGCTACACCTTC.

In this sample, this clonotype turned up many times. The rearrangement joins TRBV5-4 to TRBJ1-2, with D maybe TRBD1 (6 bases). The CDR3 spans 17 residues. Deletions cut 3 bases from V and 0 bases from J, with 18 bases between. Germline-derived CDR1 and CDR2 are SGHNT and YYREEE (reference sequence). In DNA form, the CDR3 reads TGTGCCAGCAGCTCCCCGGGACACCGCAACGCTAACTATGGCTACACCTTC. Translation: CASSSPGHRNANYGYTF.